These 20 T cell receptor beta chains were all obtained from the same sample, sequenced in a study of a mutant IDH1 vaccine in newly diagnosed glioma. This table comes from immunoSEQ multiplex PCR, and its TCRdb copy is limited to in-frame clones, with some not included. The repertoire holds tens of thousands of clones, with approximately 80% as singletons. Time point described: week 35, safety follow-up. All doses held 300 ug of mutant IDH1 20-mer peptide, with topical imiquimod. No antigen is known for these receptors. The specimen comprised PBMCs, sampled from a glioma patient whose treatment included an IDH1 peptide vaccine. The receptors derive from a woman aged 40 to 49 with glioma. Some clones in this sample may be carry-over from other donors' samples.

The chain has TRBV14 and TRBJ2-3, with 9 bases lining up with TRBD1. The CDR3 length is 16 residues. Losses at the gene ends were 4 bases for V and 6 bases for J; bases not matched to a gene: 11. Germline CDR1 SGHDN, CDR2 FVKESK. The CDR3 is CASSRTGTGFHDTQYF. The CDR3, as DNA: TGTGCCAGCAGCCGCACCGGGACAGGGTTTCACGATACGCAGTATTTT.

The CDR3 region is CAIRPQGGELFF. The CDR3 coding sequence is TGTGCCATCAGGCCCCAAGGCGGGGAGCTGTTTTTT. The rearrangement joins TRBV10-3 to TRBJ2-2; no definite D call. Germline assignment: CDR1 ENHRY and CDR2 SYGVKD. V lost 6 bases to trimming and J lost 7 bases, with 9 bases between them. The CDR3 length is 12 residues.

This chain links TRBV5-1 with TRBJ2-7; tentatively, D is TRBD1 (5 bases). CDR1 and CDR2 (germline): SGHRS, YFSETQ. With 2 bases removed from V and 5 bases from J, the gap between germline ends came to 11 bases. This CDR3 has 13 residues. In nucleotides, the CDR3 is TGCGCCAGCAGCTTAGGGGCACGGAACGAGCAGTACTTC. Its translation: CASSLGARNEQYF.

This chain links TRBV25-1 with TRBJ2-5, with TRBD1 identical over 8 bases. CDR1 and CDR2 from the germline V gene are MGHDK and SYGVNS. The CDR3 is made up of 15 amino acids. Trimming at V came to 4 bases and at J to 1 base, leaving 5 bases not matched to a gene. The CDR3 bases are TGTGCCAGCAGTGGCTTGGACAGGGTCCAAGAGACCCAGTACTTC. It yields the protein CASSGLDRVQETQYF.

CDR3 residues: CAPPLGRGGIGDIQYF. CDR3 bases: TGTGCCCCCCCCTTGGGGCGCGGGGGGATAGGGGACATTCAGTACTTC. This chain connects TRBV10-3 to TRBJ2-4; TRBD2 matches 8 bases. The CDR3 sequence is 16 residues long. In germline, CDR1 is ENHRY, CDR2 SYGVKD. V was clipped by 11 bases and J by 8 bases; unmatched bases: 20.

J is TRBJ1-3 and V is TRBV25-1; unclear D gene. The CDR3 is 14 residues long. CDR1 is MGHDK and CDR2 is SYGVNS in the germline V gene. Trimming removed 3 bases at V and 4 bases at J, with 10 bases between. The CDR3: CASSESGYGNTIYF. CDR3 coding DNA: TGTGCCAGCAGTGAGAGCGGGTACGGAAACACCATATATTTT.

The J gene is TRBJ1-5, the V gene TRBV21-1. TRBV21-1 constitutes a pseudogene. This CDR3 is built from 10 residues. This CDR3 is CACVEQPQHF. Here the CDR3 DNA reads TGTGCCTGCGTGGAGCAGCCCCAGCATTTT.

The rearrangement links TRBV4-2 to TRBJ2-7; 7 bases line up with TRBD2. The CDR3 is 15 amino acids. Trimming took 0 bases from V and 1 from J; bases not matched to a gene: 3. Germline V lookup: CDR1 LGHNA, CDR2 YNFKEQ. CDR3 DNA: TGTGCCAGCAGCCAAGATCCGCGGGGGTCCTACGAGCAGTACTTC. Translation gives CASSQDPRGSYEQYF.

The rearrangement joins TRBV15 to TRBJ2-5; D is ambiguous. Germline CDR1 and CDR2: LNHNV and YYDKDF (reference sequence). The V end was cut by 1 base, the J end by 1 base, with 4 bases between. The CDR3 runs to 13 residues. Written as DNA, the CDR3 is TGTGCCACCAGCAGAGGACGCCAAGAGACCCAGTACTTC. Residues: CATSRGRQETQYF.

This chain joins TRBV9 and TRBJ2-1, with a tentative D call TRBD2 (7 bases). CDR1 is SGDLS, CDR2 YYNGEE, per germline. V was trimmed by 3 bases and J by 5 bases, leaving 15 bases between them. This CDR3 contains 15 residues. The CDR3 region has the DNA TGTGCCAGCAGCGCCTGGGGGGGCGGGGACAATGAGCAGTTCTTC. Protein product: CASSAWGGGDNEQFF. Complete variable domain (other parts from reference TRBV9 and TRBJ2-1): DSGVTQTPKHLITATGQRVTLRCSPRSGDLSVYWYQQSLDQGLQFLIQYYNGEERAKGNILERFSAQQFPDLHSELNLSSLELGDSALYFCASSAWGGGDNEQFFGPGTRLTVL.

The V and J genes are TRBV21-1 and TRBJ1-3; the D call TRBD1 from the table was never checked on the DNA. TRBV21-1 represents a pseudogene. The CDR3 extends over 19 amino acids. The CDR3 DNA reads TGTGCCAGCAGCAAACCGTCAGGAACTGGGCATGCTGGGGGAAACACCATATATTTT. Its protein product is CASSKPSGTGHAGGNTIYF.

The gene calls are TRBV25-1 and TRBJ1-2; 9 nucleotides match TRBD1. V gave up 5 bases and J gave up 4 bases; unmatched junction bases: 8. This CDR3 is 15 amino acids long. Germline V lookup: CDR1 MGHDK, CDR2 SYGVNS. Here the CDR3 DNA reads TGTGCCAGCAGTCCCTCCCCGGGACAGGGCTATGGCTACACCTTC. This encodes CASSPSPGQGYGYTF.

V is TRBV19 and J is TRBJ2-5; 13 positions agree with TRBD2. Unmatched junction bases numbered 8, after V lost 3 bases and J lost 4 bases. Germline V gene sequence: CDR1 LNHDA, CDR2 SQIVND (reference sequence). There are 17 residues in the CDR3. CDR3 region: CASSIAGLAGARETQYF. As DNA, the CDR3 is TGTGCCAGTAGTATCGCCGGACTAGCGGGAGCTAGAGAGACCCAGTACTTC.

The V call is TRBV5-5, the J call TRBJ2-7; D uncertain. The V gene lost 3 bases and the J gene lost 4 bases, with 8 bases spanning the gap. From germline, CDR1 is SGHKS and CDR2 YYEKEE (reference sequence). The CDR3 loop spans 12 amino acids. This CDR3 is CASSSLQYEQYF. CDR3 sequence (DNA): TGTGCCAGCAGCTCTCTGCAGTACGAGCAGTACTTC.

The CDR3 sequence: CASSRTNQETQYF. CDR3 bases: TGTGCCAGCTCAAGGACAAATCAAGAGACCCAGTACTTC. The gene calls are TRBV28 and TRBJ2-5, with D perhaps matching TRBD1 (5 bases). Trimming removed 8 bases at V and 2 bases at J, with 12 bases between. The germline gives CDR1 MDHEN, CDR2 SYDVKM. The CDR3 runs 13 residues.

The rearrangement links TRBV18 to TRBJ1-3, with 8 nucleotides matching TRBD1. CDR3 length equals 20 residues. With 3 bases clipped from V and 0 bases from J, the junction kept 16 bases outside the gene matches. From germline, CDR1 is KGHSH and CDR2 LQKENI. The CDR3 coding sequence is TGTGCCAGCTCACCTACGGGGACAGGCTCGATTCGGAGCTCTGGAAACACCATATATTTT. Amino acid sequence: CASSPTGTGSIRSSGNTIYF.

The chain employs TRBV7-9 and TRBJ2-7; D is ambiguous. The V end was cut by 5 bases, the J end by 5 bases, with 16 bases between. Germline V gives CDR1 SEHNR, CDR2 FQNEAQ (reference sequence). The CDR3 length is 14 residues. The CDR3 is CASSRQVGRDEQYF. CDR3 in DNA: TGTGCCAGCAGCCGGCAGGTTGGTCGCGACGAGCAGTACTTC.

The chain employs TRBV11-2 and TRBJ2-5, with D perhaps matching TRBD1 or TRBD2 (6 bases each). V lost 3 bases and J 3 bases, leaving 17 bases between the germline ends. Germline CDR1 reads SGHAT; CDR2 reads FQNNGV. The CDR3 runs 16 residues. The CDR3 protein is CASSFRPRRGEETQYF. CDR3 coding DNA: TGTGCCAGCAGCTTTAGACCGCGGAGGGGGGAAGAGACCCAGTACTTC.

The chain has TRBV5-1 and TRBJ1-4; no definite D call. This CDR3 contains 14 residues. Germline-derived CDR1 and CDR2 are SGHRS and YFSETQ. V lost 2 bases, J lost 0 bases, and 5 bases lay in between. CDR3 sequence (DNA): TGCGCCAGCAGCTTCACCACAACTAATGAAAAACTGTTTTTT. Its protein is CASSFTTTNEKLFF.

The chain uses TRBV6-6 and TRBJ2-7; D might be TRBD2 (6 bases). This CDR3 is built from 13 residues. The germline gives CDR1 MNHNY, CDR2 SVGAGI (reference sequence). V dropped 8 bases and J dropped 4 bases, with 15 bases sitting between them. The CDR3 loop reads CASRVPGRYEQYF. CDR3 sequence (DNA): TGTGCCAGCCGAGTCCCGGGGAGGTACGAGCAGTACTTC.